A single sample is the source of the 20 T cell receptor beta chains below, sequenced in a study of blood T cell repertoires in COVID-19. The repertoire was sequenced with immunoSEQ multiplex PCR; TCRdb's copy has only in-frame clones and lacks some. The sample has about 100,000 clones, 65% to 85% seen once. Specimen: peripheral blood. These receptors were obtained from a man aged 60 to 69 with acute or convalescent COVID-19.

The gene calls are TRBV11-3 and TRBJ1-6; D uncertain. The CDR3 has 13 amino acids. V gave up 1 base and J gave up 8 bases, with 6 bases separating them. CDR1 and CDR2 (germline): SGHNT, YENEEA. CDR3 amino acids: CASSLGADSPLHF. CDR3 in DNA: TGTGCCAGCAGCTTAGGGGCCGATTCACCCCTCCACTTT.

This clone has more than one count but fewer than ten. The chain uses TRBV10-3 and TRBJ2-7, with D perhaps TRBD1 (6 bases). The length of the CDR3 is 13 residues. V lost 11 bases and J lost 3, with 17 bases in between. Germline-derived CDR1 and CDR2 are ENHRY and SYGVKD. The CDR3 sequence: CAPIGTKHYEQYF. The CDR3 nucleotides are TGTGCCCCCATCGGGACAAAACACTACGAGCAGTACTTC.

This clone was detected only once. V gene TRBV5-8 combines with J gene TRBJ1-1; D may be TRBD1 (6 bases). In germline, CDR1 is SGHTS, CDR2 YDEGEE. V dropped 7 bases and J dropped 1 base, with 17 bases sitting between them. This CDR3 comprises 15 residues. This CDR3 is CASRLRPGQNTEAFF. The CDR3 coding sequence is TGTGCCAGCCGACTAAGACCGGGACAGAACACTGAAGCTTTCTTT. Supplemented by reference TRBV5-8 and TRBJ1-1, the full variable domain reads EAGVTQSPTHLIKTRGQQATLRCSPISGHTSVYWYQQALGLGLQFLLWYDEGEERNRGNFPPRFSGRQFPNYSSELNVNALELEDSALYLCASRLRPGQNTEAFFGQGTRLTVV.

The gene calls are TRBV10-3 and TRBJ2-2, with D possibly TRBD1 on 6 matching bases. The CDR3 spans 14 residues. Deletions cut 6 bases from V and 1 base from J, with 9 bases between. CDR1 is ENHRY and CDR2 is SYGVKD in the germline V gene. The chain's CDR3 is CAISLTGNTGELFF. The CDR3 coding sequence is TGTGCCATCAGCTTGACAGGGAACACCGGGGAGCTGTTTTTT.

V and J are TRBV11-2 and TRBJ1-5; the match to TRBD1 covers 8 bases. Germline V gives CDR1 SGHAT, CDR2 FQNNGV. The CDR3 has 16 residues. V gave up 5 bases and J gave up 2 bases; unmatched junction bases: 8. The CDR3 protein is CASSPRTGSGNQPQHF. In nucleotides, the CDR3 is TGTGCCAGCAGCCCCCGGACAGGGAGCGGCAATCAGCCCCAGCATTTT.

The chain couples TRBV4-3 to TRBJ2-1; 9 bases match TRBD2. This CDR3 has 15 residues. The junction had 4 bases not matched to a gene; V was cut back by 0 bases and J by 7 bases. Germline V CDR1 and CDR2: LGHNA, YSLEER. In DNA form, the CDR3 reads TGCGCCAGCAGCCAAGATAGCGGGAGTTTAAATGAGCAGTTCTTC. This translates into CASSQDSGSLNEQFF.

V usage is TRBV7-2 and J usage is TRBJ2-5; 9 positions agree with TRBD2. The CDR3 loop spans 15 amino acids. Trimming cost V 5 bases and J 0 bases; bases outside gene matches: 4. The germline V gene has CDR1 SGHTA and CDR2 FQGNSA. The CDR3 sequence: CASSASGAYQETQYF. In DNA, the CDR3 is TGTGCCAGCAGCGCTAGCGGGGCGTACCAAGAGACCCAGTACTTC.

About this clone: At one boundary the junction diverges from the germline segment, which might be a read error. The CDR3 protein is CASSLGAGVGNTIYF. CDR3 coding DNA: TGTGCTAGCAGCTTAGGTGCAGGGGTCGGAAACACCATATATTTT. The chain employs TRBV7-7 and TRBJ1-3, with D perhaps matching TRBD1 (6 bases). Germline V CDR1 and CDR2: SSHAT, FNYEAQ (reference sequence). The CDR3 has 15 amino acids.

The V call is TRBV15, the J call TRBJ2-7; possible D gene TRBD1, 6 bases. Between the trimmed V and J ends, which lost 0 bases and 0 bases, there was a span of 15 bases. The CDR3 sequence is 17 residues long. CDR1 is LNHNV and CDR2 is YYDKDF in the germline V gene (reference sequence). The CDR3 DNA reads TGTGCCACCAGCAGAGAGCTCGGACAGTTTTACTCCTACGAGCAGTACTTC. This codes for CATSRELGQFYSYEQYF.

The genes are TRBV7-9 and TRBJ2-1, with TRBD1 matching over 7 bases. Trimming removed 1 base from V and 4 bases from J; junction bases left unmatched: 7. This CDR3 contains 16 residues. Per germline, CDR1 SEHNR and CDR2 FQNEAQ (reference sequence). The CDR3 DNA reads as TGTGCCAGCAGCTTAGGGGACAGAGTACAATACAATGAGCAGTTCTTC. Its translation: CASSLGDRVQYNEQFF.

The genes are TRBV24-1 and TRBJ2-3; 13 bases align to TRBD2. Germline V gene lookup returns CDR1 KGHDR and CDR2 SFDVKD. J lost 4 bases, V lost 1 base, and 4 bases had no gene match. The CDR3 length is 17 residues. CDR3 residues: CATSDFGLAGDADTQYF. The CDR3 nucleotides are TGTGCCACCAGTGATTTTGGACTAGCGGGAGATGCAGATACGCAGTATTTT.

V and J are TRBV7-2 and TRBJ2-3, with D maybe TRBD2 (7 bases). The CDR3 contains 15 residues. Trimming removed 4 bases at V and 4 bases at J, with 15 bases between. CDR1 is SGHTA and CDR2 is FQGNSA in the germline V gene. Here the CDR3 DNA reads TGTGCCAGCAGCTGGGGGGGGCGCGCCGCAGATACGCAGTATTTT. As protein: CASSWGGRAADTQYF. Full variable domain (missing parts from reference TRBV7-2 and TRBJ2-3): GAGVSQSPSNKVTEKGKDVELRCDPISGHTALYWYRQSLGQGLEFLIYFQGNSAPDKSGLPSDRFSAERTGGSVSTLTIQRTQQEDSAVYLCASSWGGRAADTQYFGPGTRLTVL.

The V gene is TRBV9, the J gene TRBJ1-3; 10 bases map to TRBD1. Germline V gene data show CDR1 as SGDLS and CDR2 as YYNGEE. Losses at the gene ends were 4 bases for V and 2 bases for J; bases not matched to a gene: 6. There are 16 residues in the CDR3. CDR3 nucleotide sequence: TGTGCCAGCAGCCCCTACGACAGGGGGCCTGGAAACACCATATATTTT. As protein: CASSPYDRGPGNTIYF.

CDR3 protein: CATSDLTGSGDTQYF. The DNA for the CDR3 is TGTGCCACCAGTGATCTGACAGGGTCAGGAGATACGCAGTATTTT. The chain combines TRBV24-1 with TRBJ2-3, with 7 bases that match TRBD1. Germline V gives CDR1 KGHDR, CDR2 SFDVKD. The CDR3 totals 15 residues. J was trimmed by 5 bases and V by 3 bases; bases with no gene match: 7.

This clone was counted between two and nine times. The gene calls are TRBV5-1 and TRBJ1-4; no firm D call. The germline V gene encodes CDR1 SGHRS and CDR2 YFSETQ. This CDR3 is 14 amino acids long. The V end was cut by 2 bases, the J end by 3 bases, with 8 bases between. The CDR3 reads CASSFGSPNEKLFF. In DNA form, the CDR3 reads TGCGCCAGCAGCTTTGGCAGTCCTAATGAAAAACTGTTTTTT.

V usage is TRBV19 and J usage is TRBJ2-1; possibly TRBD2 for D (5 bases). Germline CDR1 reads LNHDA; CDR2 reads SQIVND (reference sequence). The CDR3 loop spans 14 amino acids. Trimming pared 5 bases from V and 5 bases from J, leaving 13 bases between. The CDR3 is CASSSVALNNEQFF. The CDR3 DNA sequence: TGTGCCAGTAGTTCAGTAGCGCTCAACAATGAGCAGTTCTTC.

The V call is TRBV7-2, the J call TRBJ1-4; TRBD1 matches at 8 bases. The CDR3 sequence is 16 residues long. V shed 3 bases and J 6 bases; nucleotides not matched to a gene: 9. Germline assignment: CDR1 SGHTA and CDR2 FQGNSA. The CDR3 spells CASSFYQGAEDEKLFF. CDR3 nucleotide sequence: TGTGCCAGCAGCTTCTATCAGGGGGCGGAGGATGAAAAACTGTTTTTT. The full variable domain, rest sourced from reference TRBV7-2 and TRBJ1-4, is GAGVSQSPSNKVTEKGKDVELRCDPISGHTALYWYRQSLGQGLEFLIYFQGNSAPDKSGLPSDRFSAERTGGSVSTLTIQRTQQEDSAVYLCASSFYQGAEDEKLFFGSGTQLSVL.

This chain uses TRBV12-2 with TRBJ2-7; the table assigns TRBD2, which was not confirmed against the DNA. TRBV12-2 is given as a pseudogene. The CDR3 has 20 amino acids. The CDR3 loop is CASRLWVEWEARLCFYEQYF. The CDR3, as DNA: TGTGCAAGTCGCTTATGGGTGGAGTGGGAGGCGCGCCTTTGTTTCTACGAGCAGTACTTC.

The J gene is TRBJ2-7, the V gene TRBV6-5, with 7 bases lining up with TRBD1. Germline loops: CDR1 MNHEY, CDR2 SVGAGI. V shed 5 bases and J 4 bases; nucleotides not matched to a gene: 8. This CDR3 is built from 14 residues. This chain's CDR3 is CASSRTGQRYEQYF. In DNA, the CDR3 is TGTGCCAGCAGTCGAACGGGACAGAGATACGAGCAGTACTTC.

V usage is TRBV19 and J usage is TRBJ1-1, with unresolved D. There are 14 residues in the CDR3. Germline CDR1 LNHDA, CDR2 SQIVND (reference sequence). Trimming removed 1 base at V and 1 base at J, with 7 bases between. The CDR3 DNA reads TGTGCCAGTAGTATAGCACGGAGGAACACTGAAGCTTTCTTT. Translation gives CASSIARRNTEAFF.